This TCR beta chain was observed in a study of cytomegalovirus exposure and HLA in healthy donors. Findings and caveats of the study: Rare sequences made up most TCRs, while some public TCRs were found in many donors. The authors listed 164 TCR beta chains as cytomegalovirus-associated. Serostatus for CMV was the only available immune exposure information. Per published accounts, TCR beta sequences correctly predicted the HLA-A and HLA-B alleles of most subjects.

Germline V gene data show CDR1 as LGHNT and CDR2 as FRNRAP. The CDR3 is 15 amino acids. J lost 3 bases, V lost 6 bases, and 9 bases had no gene match. With regard to this clone: What it recognizes is unknown.

PCR employed 60 Vbeta and 13 Jbeta primers. Using immunoSEQ multiplex PCR, the repertoire was profiled, and TCRdb retains in-frame clones only, with some absent. Of under 100,000 clones in the sample, 80% to 85% were seen once. The V and J genes are TRBV12-5 and TRBJ2-7, with 9 bases that match TRBD1. Sequenced material: PBMCs. This clonotype was obtained from a woman aged 70-85 years in good health and CMV-seropositive. The CDR3 coding sequence is TGTGCTAGTGGAATAGGACAGGGGACCGTCTACGAGCAGTACTTC. Protein sequence: CASGIGQGTVYEQYF. Supplemented by reference TRBV12-5 and TRBJ2-7, the full variable domain reads DARVTQTPRHKVTEMGQEVTMRCQPILGHNTVFWYRQTMMQGLELLAYFRNRAPLDDSGMPKDRFSAEMPDATLATLKIQPSEPRDSAVYFCASGIGQGTVYEQYFGPGTRLTVT.